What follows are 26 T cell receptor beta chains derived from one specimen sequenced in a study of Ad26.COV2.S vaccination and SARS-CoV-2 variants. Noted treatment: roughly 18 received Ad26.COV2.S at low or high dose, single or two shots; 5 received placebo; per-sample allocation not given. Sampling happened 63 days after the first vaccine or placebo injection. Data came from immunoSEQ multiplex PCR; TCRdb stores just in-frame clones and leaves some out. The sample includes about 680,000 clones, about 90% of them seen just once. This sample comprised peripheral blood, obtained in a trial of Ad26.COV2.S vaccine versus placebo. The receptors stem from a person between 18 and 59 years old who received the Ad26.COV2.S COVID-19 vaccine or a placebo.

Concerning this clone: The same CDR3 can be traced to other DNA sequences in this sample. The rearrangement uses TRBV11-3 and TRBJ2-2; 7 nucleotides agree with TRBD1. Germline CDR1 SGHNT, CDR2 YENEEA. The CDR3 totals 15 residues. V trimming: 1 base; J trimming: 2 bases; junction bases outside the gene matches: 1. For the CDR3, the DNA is TGTGCCAGCAGCTTAGGACAGGGTAACACCGGGGAGCTGTTTTTT. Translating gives CASSLGQGNTGELFF. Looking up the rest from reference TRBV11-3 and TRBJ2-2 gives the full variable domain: EAGVVQSPRYKIIEKKQPVAFWCNPISGHNTLYWYLQNLGQGPELLIRYENEEAVDDSQLPKDRFSAERLKGVDSTLKIQPAELGDSAVYLCASSLGQGNTGELFFGEGSRLTVL.

This CDR3 reads CATSGSGRKNTEAFF. Written as DNA, the CDR3 is TGTGCCACCAGTGGTTCGGGACGCAAGAACACTGAAGCTTTCTTT. The V and J genes are TRBV24-1 and TRBJ1-1; D perhaps matches TRBD1 (5 bases). Germline V lookup: CDR1 KGHDR, CDR2 SFDVKD. Trimming took off 5 bases at V and 1 base at J, with 13 bases between the two ends. The CDR3 covers 15 residues.

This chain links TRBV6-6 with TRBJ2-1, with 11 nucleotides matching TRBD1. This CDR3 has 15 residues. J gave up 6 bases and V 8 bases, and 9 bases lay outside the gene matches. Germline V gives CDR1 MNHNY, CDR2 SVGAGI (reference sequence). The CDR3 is CASGIGQGARNEQFF. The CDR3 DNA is TGTGCCAGCGGCATAGGACAGGGGGCCCGCAATGAGCAGTTCTTC.

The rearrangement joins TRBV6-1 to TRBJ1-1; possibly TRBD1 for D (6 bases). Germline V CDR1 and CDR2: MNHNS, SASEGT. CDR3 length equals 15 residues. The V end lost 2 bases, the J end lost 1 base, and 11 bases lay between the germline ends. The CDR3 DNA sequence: TGTGCCAGCAGTGAACAGGGGCAAGGGAACACTGAAGCTTTCTTT. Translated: CASSEQGQGNTEAFF.

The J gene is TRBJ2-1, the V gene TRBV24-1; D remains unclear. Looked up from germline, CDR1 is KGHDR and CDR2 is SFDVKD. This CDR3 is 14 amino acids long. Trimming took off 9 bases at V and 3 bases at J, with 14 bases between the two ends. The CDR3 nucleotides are TGTGCCACCGGTGCGGTTGGATTCTACAATGAGCAGTTCTTC. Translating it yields CATGAVGFYNEQFF.

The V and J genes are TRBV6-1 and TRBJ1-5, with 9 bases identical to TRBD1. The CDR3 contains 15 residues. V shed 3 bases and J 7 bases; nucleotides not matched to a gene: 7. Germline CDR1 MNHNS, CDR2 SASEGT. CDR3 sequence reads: CASSDTRQGDQPQHF. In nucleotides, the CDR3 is TGTGCCAGCAGTGATACCAGACAGGGGGACCAGCCCCAGCATTTT.

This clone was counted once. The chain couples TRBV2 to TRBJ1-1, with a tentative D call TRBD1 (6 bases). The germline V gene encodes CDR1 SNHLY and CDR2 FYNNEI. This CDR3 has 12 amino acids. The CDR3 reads CATLRGRGEAFF. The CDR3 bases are TGTGCTACCCTCAGGGGTCGCGGTGAAGCTTTCTTT.

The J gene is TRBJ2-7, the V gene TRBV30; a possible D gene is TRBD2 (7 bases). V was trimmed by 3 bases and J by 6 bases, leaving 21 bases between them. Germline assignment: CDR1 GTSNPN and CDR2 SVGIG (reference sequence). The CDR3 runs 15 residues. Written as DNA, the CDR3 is TGTGCCTGGAGCGGCCTGACTAGGGGGGGGGTCGAGCAGTACTTC. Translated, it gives CAWSGLTRGGVEQYF.

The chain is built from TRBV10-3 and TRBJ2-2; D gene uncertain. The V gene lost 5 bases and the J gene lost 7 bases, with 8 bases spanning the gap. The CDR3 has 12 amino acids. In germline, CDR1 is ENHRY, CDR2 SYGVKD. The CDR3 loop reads CAISPLDGELFF. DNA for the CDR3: TGTGCCATCAGTCCCCTGGACGGGGAGCTGTTTTTT.

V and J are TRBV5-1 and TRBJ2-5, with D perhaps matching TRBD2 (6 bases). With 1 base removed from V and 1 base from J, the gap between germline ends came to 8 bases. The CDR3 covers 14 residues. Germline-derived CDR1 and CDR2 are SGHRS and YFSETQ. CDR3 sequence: CASSLMGGQETQYF. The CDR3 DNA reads TGCGCCAGCAGCTTGATGGGGGGCCAAGAGACCCAGTACTTC.

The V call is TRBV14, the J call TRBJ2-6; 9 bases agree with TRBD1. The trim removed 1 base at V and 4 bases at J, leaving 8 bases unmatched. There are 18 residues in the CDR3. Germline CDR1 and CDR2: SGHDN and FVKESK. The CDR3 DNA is TGTGCCAGCAGCCAAGCGCCGGGACAGGGTTCCGGGGCCAACGTCCTGACTTTC. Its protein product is CASSQAPGQGSGANVLTF.

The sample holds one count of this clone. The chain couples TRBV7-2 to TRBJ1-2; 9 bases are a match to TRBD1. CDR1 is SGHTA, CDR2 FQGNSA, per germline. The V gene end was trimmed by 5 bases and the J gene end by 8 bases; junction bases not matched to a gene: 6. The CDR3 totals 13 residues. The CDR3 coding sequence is TGTGCCAGCAGCGTACAGGGGGCGCAGGGCTACACCTTC. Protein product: CASSVQGAQGYTF.

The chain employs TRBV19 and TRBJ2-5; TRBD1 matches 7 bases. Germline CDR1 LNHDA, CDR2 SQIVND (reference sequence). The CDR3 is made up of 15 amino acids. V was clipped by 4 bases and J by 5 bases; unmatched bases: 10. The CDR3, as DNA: TGTGCCAGTAGTACCCCCACAGGGGTTGTGGAGACCCAGTACTTC. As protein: CASSTPTGVVETQYF.

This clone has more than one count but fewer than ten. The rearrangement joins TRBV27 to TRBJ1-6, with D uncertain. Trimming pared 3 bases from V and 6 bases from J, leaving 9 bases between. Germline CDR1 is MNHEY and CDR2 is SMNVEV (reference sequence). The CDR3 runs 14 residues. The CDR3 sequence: CASSFVGVNSPLHF. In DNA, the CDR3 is TGTGCCAGCAGTTTTGTAGGAGTTAATTCACCCCTCCACTTT.

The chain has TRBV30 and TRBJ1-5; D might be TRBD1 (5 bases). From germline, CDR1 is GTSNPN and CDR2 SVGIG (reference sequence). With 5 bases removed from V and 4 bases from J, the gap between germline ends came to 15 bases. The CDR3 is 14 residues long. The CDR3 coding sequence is TGTGCCTGGGGCGAGACAGTTCATAATCAGCCCCAGCATTTT. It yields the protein CAWGETVHNQPQHF.

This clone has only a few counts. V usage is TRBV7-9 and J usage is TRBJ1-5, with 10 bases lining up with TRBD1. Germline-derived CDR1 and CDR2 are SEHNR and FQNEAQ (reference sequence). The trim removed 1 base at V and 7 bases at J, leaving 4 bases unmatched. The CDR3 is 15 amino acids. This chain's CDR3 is CASSLDGTGDQPQHF. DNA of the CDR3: TGTGCCAGCAGCTTAGACGGGACAGGGGACCAGCCCCAGCATTTT.

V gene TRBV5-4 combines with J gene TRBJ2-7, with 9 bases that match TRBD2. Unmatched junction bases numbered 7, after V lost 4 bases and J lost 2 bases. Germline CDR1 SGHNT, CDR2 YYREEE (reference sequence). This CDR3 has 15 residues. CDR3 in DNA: TGTGCCAGCAGCCCCCTAGCGGGGATAACCTACGAGCAGTACTTC. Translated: CASSPLAGITYEQYF.

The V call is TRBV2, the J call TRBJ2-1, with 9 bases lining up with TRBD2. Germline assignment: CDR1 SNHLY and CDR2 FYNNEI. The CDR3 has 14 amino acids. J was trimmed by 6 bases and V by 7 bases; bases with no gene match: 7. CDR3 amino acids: CASNYERGANEQFF. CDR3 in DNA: TGTGCCAGCAATTACGAGCGGGGGGCCAATGAGCAGTTCTTC.

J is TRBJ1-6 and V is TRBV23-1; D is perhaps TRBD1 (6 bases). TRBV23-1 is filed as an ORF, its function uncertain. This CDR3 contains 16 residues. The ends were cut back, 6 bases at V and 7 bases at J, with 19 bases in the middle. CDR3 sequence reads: CASSRRRAGDNSPLHF. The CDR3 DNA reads TGCGCCAGCAGCCGCAGGAGAGCAGGGGACAATTCACCCCTCCACTTT.

CDR3 sequence (DNA): TGTGCCAGCAGCGTAGGCGGGGAACTCTCCTACGAGCAGTACTTC. Translated: CASSVGGELSYEQYF. V usage is TRBV9 and J usage is TRBJ2-7; D perhaps matches TRBD2 (6 bases). Germline assignment: CDR1 SGDLS and CDR2 YYNGEE. Trimming pared 0 bases from V and 0 bases from J, leaving 10 bases between. The CDR3 has 15 residues. Full variable domain (remainder filled in from reference TRBV9 and TRBJ2-7): DSGVTQTPKHLITATGQRVTLRCSPRSGDLSVYWYQQSLDQGLQFLIQYYNGEERAKGNILERFSAQQFPDLHSELNLSSLELGDSALYFCASSVGGELSYEQYFGPGTRLTVT.

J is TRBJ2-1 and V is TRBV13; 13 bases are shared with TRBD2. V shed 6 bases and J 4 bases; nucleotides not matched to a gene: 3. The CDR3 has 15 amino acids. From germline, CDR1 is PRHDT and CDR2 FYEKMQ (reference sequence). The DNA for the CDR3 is TGTGCCAGCAGAATACTAGCGGGGGGGTACAATGAGCAGTTCTTC. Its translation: CASRILAGGYNEQFF.

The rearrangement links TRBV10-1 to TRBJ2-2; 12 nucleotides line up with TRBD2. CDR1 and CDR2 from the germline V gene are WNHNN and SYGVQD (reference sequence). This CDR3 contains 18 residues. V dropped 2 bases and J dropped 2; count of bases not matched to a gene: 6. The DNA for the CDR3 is TGCGCCAGCAGTGAGCGGACTAGCGGGAAGCGCAACACCGGGGAGCTGTTTTTT. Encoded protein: CASSERTSGKRNTGELFF.

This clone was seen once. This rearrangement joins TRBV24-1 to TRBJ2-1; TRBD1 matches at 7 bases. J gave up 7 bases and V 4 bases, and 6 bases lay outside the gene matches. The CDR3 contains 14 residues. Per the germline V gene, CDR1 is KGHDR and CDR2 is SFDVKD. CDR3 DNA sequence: TGTGCCACCAGTGAACCTAACAGGGGTAATGAGCAGTTCTTC. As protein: CATSEPNRGNEQFF.

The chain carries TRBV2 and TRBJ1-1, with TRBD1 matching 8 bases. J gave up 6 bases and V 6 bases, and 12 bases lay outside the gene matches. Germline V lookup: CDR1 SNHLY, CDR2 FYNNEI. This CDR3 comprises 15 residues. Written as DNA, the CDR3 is TGTGCCAGCAGCCAAAGACAGGGGAGTATCGCTGAAGCTTTCTTT. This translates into CASSQRQGSIAEAFF.

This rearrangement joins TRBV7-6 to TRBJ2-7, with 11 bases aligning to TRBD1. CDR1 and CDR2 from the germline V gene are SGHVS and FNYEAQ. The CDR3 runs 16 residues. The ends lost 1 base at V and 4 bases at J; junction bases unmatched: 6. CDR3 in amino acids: CASSLVWTGGKYEQYF. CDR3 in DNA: TGTGCCAGCAGCTTAGTTTGGACAGGGGGCAAGTACGAGCAGTACTTC.

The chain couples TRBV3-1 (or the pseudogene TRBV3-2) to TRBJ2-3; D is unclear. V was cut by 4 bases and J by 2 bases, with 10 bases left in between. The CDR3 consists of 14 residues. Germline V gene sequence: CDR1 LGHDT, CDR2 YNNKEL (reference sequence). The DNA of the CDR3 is TGTGCCAGCAGCCTTCGAAGGAACACAGATACGCAGTATTTT. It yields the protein CASSLRRNTDTQYF.